The 21 T cell receptor beta chains below were found in one sample sequenced in a study of T cells in Graves' hyperthyroidism and ophthalmopathy. Regions amplified from RNA transcripts were the TCR beta CDR3 regions. TCR CDR3 regions were first amplified by RT-PCR with HTBI primers. TCRdb recomputed calls from the multiplex PCR reads with MiXCR, one row per CDR3 protein. The repertoire includes more than 550,000 distinct CDR3 sequences, 15% to 20% of them detected once, and 16% sits in the top ten. Material for sequencing was blood. The receptors stem from a woman between 50 and 59 years old with Graves' hyperthyroidism that later progressed to Graves' ophthalmopathy.

The sample holds many counts of this clonotype. V usage is TRBV7-8 and J usage is TRBJ1-1; D uncertain. Germline CDR1 SGHVS, CDR2 FQNEAQ. With 5 bases removed from V and 1 base from J, the gap between germline ends came to 14 bases. The CDR3 is made up of 15 amino acids. The DNA for the CDR3 is TGTGCCAGCAGCCAATCTCGTTTAGGGAACACTGAAGCTTTCTTT. Protein product: CASSQSRLGNTEAFF.

There are many counts of this clonotype. The genes are TRBV20-1 and TRBJ1-2; D gene uncertain. Germline loops: CDR1 DFQATT, CDR2 SNEGSKA (reference sequence). The CDR3 is 12 residues long. Deletions cut 0 bases from V and 3 bases from J, with 5 bases between. The CDR3 DNA is TGCAGTGCTAGAGAATACGACTATGGCTACACCTTC. Encoded protein: CSAREYDYGYTF.

This clonotype was recorded at least ten times. The V gene is TRBV7-9, the J gene TRBJ2-3, with D perhaps being TRBD1 or TRBD2 (6 bases each). Germline V gives CDR1 SEHNR, CDR2 FQNEAQ (reference sequence). This CDR3 has 17 amino acids. V shed 3 bases and J shed 0 bases, with 16 bases lying between them. The CDR3 region is CASSFSGGGSSTDTQYF. CDR3 nucleotides: TGTGCCAGCAGCTTTTCCGGGGGCGGATCTAGCACAGATACGCAGTATTTT.

V is TRBV18 and J is TRBJ1-2; 12 bases line up with TRBD1. CDR1 is KGHSH and CDR2 is LQKENI in the germline V gene. V was pared by 0 bases and J by 4 bases, with 9 bases of the junction left unmatched. This CDR3 spans 18 amino acids. CDR3 in amino acids: CASSPPGTGGAPFYGYTF. The CDR3 DNA reads as TGTGCCAGCTCACCACCCGGGACAGGGGGCGCCCCCTTCTATGGCTACACCTTC.

The chain is built from TRBV18 and TRBJ1-1; D not certain. Trimming pared 5 bases from V and 1 base from J, leaving 14 bases between. Per germline, CDR1 KGHSH and CDR2 LQKENI. The length of the CDR3 is 15 residues. The CDR3, as DNA: TGTGCCAGCTCAGCCGCCGAGGAGAAGAACACTGAAGCTTTCTTT. Translated, it gives CASSAAEEKNTEAFF.

CDR3 DNA: TGTGCCAGCAGCTTGGTGGGGACAGGCGTAGGCTACACCTTC. Amino acids: CASSLVGTGVGYTF. The V call is TRBV5-8, the J call TRBJ1-2, with 8 bases that match TRBD1. This CDR3 comprises 14 residues. Germline lookup yields CDR1 SGHTS and CDR2 YDEGEE. V gave up 0 bases and J gave up 8 bases; unmatched junction bases: 6.

This clonotype came up many times. The chain combines TRBV3-1 with TRBJ1-1; D remains unclear. V lost 2 bases and J 2 bases, leaving 3 bases between the germline ends. The CDR3 is 12 residues long. Per the germline V gene, CDR1 is LGHDT and CDR2 is YNNKEL (reference sequence). The CDR3 region has the DNA TGTGCCAGCAGCCAACCCAACACTGAAGCTTTCTTT. Translated, it gives CASSQPNTEAFF.

The chain employs TRBV9 and TRBJ2-3; 11 nucleotides match TRBD1. Germline V lookup: CDR1 SGDLS, CDR2 YYNGEE. The CDR3 spans 14 residues. The V and J ends lost 3 bases and 6 bases, in that order; junction bases with no gene match: 3. DNA of the CDR3: TGTGCCAGCAGCGGGGACAGGGGGAGCGATACGCAGTATTTT. Translated, it gives CASSGDRGSDTQYF. The full variable domain, with the rest looked up from reference TRBV9 and TRBJ2-3, is DSGVTQTPKHLITATGQRVTLRCSPRSGDLSVYWYQQSLDQGLQFLIQYYNGEERAKGNILERFSAQQFPDLHSELNLSSLELGDSALYFCASSGDRGSDTQYFGPGTRLTVL.

This clonotype appeared many times. The rearrangement links TRBV14 to TRBJ2-1; a possible D gene is TRBD2 (6 bases). V lost 1 base, J lost 2 bases, and 15 bases lay in between. The germline V gene encodes CDR1 SGHDN and CDR2 FVKESK. The CDR3 totals 17 residues. The DNA of the CDR3 is TGTGCCAGCAGCCAAGGAGGCCTAGCGTATACCTACAATGAGCAGTTCTTC. It yields the protein CASSQGGLAYTYNEQFF.

At least ten counts were recorded for this clonotype. The chain links TRBV2 to TRBJ2-7; D possibly corresponds to TRBD1 (6 bases). The V end lost 6 bases, the J end lost 1 base, and 7 bases lay between the germline ends. CDR1 is SNHLY and CDR2 is FYNNEI in the germline V gene. This CDR3 comprises 12 residues. The CDR3 here is CASSGQSYEQYF. The CDR3 DNA is TGTGCCAGCAGCGGACAGTCCTACGAGCAGTACTTC.

This clonotype was counted ten times or more. The V and J genes are TRBV20-1 and TRBJ2-3; possibly TRBD2 for D (6 bases). The CDR3 extends over 15 amino acids. The ends were cut back, 1 base at V and 2 bases at J, with 13 bases in the middle. Germline CDR1 DFQATT, CDR2 SNEGSKA (reference sequence). The CDR3 loop is CSARGPPGDTDTQYF. CDR3 nucleotide sequence: TGCAGTGCTAGAGGGCCCCCGGGGGACACAGATACGCAGTATTTT.

This clonotype was observed at least ten times. The rearrangement links TRBV12-3 or TRBV12-4 to TRBJ1-4; D might be TRBD1 (5 bases). The CDR3 is 14 residues long. Trimming removed 4 bases from V and 8 bases from J, with 14 bases in between. The CDR3 DNA is TGTGCCAGCAGTTATGGGGGTACGGGGGAAAAACTGTTTTTT. The encoded protein is CASSYGGTGEKLFF.

J is TRBJ1-1 and V is TRBV4-1; D gene unclear. The V gene lost 4 bases and the J gene lost 6 bases, with 15 bases spanning the gap. From germline, CDR1 is MGHRA and CDR2 YSYEKL. The CDR3 contains 14 residues. CDR3 bases: TGCGCCAGCAGCCCGCTACCCACAAGCTCTGAAGCTTTCTTT. It is translated as CASSPLPTSSEAFF.

This clonotype was counted ten times or more. V gene TRBV30 combines with J gene TRBJ2-7, with no clear D. Trimming cost V 2 bases and J 7 bases, with 15 bases left between them. The germline V gene has CDR1 GTSNPN and CDR2 SVGIG (reference sequence). The CDR3 covers 13 residues. CDR3 nucleotide sequence: TGTGCCTGGAGTCCTGACCGCTCTAGAGAGCAGTACTTC. The encoded protein is CAWSPDRSREQYF.

This clonotype appeared many times. The rearrangement joins TRBV20-1 to TRBJ1-4; 10 nucleotides match TRBD1. This CDR3 region has 17 residues. CDR1 and CDR2 (germline): DFQATT, SNEGSKA (reference sequence). With V trimmed by 3 bases and J by 3 bases, 10 bases remained unmatched. The CDR3 sequence: CSASATGGEVANEKLFF. CDR3 nucleotide sequence: TGCAGTGCTAGCGCGACAGGGGGCGAAGTGGCTAATGAAAAACTGTTTTTT.

This clonotype was recorded many times. This chain links TRBV6-6 with TRBJ1-5, with 7 bases lining up with TRBD1. The V gene's germline CDR1 is MNHNY and CDR2 SVGAGI (reference sequence). The CDR3 contains 16 residues. V lost 0 bases and J lost 1; bases outside the gene matches: 3. The CDR3: CASSYSEQGSNQPQHF. The CDR3 nucleotides read TGTGCCAGCAGTTACTCGGAACAGGGGAGCAATCAGCCCCAGCATTTT.

The CDR3 reads CASSPPGLAINEQFF. The CDR3 DNA reads TGTGCCAGCAGTCCACCGGGACTAGCGATCAATGAGCAGTTCTTC. The chain joins TRBV9 to TRBJ2-1; 10 bases are shared with TRBD2. Germline trimming cut 5 bases from V and 6 bases from J; bases unmatched to any gene: 8. This CDR3 has 15 residues. The germline V gene has CDR1 SGDLS and CDR2 YYNGEE.

Ten or more counts support this clonotype. The rearrangement joins TRBV12-3 or TRBV12-4 to TRBJ1-2, with 10 bases that match TRBD1. The CDR3 is 14 residues long. After removal of 4 bases from V and 7 bases from J, the junction contained 6 bases not matched to a gene. The CDR3 nucleotides read TGTGCCAGCAGTTATAGACAGGGGGCAGGTGGCTACACCTTC. Its translation: CASSYRQGAGGYTF.

This clonotype was recorded a few times. V gene TRBV12-5 combines with J gene TRBJ2-5; tentatively, D is TRBD2 (5 bases). Germline loops: CDR1 LGHNT, CDR2 FRNRAP. The CDR3 has 16 residues. V gave up 0 bases and J gave up 5 bases, with 16 bases separating them. The CDR3 loop reads CASGLVWAGGLETQYF. Written as DNA, the CDR3 is TGTGCTAGTGGTTTGGTCTGGGCAGGAGGCCTGGAGACCCAGTACTTC.

This clonotype was seen more than once but under ten times. The V and J genes are TRBV7-2 and TRBJ2-3, with 8 bases identical to TRBD2. CDR3 length equals 15 residues. Germline CDR1 reads SGHTA; CDR2 reads FQGNSA. V shed 4 bases and J 8 bases; nucleotides not matched to a gene: 11. The CDR3 protein is CASSSSGGALATQYF. CDR3 nucleotides: TGTGCCAGCAGCTCGTCCGGGGGGGCCTTAGCTACGCAGTATTTT. Based on the CDR3 plus reference TRBV7-2 and TRBJ2-3, the full variable domain is GAGVSQSPSNKVTEKGKDVELRCDPISGHTALYWYRQSLGQGLEFLIYFQGNSAPDKSGLPSDRFSAERTGGSVSTLTIQRTQQEDSAVYLCASSSSGGALATQYFGPGTRLTVL.

In DNA form, the CDR3 reads TGTGCCTGGAGTCCGGGACAGGGTGTCGAGACCCAGTACTTC. This encodes CAWSPGQGVETQYF. The V call is TRBV30, the J call TRBJ2-5; 9 bases fit TRBD1. Per the germline V gene, CDR1 is GTSNPN and CDR2 is SVGIG (reference sequence). The CDR3 is made up of 14 amino acids. Germline trimming cut 2 bases from V and 5 bases from J; bases unmatched to any gene: 6.